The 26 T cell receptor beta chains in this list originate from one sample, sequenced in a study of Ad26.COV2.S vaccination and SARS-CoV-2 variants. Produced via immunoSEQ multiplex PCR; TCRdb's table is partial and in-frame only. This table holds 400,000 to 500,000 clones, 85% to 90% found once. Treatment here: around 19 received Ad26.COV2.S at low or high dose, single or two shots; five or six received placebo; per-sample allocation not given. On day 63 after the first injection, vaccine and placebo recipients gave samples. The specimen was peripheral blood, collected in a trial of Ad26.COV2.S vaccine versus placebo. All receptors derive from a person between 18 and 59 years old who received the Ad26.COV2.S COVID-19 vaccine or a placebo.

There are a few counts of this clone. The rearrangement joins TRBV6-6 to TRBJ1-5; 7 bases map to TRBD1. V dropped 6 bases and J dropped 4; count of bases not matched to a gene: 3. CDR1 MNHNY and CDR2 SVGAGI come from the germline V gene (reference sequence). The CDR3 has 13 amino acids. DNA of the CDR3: TGTGCCAGCAGAGGGACAGATAATCAGCCCCAGCATTTT. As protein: CASRGTDNQPQHF.

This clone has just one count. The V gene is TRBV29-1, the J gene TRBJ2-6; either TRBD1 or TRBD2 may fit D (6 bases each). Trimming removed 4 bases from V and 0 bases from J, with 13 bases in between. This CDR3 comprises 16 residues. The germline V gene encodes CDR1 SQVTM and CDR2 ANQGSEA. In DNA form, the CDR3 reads TGCAGCGTTGTAGGGGGGCCATACTCTGGGGCCAACGTCCTGACTTTC. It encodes CSVVGGPYSGANVLTF.

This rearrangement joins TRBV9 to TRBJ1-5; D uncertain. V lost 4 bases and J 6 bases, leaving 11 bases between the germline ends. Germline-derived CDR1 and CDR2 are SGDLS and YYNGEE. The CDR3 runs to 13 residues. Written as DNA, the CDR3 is TGTGCCAGCAGCTCTATGGATGGTCAGCCCCAGCATTTT. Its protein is CASSSMDGQPQHF.

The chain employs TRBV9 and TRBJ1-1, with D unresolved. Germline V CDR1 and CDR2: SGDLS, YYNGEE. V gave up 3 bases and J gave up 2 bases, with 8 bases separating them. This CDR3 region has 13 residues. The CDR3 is CASSAFENTEAFF. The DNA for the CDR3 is TGTGCCAGCAGCGCCTTCGAAAACACTGAAGCTTTCTTT.

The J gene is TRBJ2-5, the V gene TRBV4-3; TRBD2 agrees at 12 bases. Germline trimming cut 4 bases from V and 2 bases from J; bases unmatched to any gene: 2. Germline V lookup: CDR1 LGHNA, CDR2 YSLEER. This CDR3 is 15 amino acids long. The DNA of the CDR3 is TGCGCCAGCAGCCCCGGACTAGCGGGGCAAGAGACCCAGTACTTC. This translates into CASSPGLAGQETQYF.

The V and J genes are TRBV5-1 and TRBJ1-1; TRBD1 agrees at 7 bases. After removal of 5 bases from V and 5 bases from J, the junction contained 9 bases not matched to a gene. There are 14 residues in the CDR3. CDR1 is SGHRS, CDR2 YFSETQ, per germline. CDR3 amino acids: CASRTRGGETEAFF. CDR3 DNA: TGCGCCAGCAGGACCCGAGGGGGCGAAACTGAAGCTTTCTTT.

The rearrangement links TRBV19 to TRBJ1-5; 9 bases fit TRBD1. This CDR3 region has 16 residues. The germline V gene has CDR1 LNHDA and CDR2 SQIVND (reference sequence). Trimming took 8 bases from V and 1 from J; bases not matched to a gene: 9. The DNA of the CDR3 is TGTGCCAGTTCGGACAGGGGAACATGGAGCAATCAGCCCCAGCATTTT. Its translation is CASSDRGTWSNQPQHF.

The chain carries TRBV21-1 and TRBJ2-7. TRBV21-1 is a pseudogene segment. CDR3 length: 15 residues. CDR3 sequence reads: CASSKEVNGGGEQYV. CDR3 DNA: TGTGCCAGCAGCAAAGAGGTGAATGGTGGGGGCGAGCAGTACGTC.

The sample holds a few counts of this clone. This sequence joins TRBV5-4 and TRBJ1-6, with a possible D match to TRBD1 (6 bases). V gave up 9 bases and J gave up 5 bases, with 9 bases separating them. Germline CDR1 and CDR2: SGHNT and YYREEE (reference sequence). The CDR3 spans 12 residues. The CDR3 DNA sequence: TGTGCCACCAACAGGGATAATTCACCCCTCCACTTT. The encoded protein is CATNRDNSPLHF.

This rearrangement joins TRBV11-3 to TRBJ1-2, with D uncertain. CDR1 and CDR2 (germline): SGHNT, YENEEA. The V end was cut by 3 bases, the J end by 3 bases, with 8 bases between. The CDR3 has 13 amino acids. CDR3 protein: CASSLVQDYGYTF. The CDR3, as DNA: TGTGCCAGCAGCTTGGTACAAGACTATGGCTACACCTTC.

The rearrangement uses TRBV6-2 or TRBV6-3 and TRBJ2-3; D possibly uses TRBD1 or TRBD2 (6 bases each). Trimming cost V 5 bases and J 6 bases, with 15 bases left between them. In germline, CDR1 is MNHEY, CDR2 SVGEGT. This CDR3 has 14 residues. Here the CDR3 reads CASSLGGGHDTQYF. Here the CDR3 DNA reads TGTGCCAGCAGTCTTGGAGGGGGGCATGATACGCAGTATTTT.

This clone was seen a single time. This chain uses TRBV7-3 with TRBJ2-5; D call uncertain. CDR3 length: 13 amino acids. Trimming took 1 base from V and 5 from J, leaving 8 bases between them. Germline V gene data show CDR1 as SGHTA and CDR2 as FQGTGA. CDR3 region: CASSLSVWETQYF. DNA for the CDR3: TGTGCCAGCAGCTTAAGTGTTTGGGAGACCCAGTACTTC.

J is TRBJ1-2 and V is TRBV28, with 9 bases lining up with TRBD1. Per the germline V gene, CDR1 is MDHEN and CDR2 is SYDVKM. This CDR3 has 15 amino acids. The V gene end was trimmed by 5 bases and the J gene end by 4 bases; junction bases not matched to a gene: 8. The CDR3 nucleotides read TGTGCCAGCAGTCCCGCTGGACAGGGGACCTATGGCTACACCTTC. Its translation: CASSPAGQGTYGYTF.

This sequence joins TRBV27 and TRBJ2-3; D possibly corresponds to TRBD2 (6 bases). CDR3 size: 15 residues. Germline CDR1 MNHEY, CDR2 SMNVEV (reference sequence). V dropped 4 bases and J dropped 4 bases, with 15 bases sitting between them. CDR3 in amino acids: CASSSSAGSADTQYF. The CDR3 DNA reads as TGTGCCAGCAGTTCCTCGGCCGGGAGCGCAGATACGCAGTATTTT.

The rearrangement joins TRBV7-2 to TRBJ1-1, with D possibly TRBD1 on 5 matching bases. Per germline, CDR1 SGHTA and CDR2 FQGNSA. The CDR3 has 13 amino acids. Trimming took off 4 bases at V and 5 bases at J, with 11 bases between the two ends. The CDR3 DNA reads TGTGCCAGCAGCTGGCGGGGGAGTACTGAAGCTTTCTTT. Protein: CASSWRGSTEAFF.

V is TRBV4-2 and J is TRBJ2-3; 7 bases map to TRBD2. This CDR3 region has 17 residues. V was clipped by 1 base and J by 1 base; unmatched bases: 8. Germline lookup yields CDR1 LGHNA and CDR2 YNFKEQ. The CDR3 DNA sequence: TGTGCCAGCAGCCAAGTTCTCGGGAGGCGGGGCACAGATACGCAGTATTTT. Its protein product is CASSQVLGRRGTDTQYF.

CDR3 coding DNA: TGTGCCAGCACTGAGAACCGGGACAGCTATGGCTACACCTTC. It yields the protein CASTENRDSYGYTF. The V gene is TRBV2, the J gene TRBJ1-2, with 7 positions matching TRBD1. The CDR3 runs to 14 residues. Looked up from germline, CDR1 is SNHLY and CDR2 is FYNNEI. V lost 7 bases to trimming and J lost 4 bases; unmatched junction nucleotides: 9. The whole variable domain, remainder taken from reference TRBV2 and TRBJ1-2, is EPEVTQTPSHQVTQMGQEVILRCVPISNHLYFYWYRQILGQKVEFLVSFYNNEISEKSEIFDDQFSVERPDGSNFTLKIRSTKLEDSAMYFCASTENRDSYGYTFGSGTRLTVV.

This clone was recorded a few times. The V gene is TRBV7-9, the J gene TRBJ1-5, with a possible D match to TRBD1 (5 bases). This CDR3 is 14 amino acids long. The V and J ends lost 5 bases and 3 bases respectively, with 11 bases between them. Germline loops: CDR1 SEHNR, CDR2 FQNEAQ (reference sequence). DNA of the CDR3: TGTGCCAGCAGCCCCTCAGGGAACAATCAGCCCCAGCATTTT. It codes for CASSPSGNNQPQHF.

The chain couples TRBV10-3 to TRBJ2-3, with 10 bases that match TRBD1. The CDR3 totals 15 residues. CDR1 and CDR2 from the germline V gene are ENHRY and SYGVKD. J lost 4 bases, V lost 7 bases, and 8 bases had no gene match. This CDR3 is CAINGGTGAADTQYF. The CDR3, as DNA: TGTGCCATCAACGGGGGGACAGGGGCTGCAGATACGCAGTATTTT.

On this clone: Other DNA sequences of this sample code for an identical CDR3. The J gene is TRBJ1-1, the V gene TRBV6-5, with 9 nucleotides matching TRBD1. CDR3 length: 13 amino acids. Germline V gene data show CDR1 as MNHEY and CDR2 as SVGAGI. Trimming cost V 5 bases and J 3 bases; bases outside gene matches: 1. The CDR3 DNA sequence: TGTGCCAGCAGTCGACAGGGGGACACTGAAGCTTTCTTT. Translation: CASSRQGDTEAFF.

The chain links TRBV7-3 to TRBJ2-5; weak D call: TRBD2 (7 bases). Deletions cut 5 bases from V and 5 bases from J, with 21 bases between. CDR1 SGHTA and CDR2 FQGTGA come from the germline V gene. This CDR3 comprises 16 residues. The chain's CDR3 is CASSKGSRGAGETQYF. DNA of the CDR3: TGTGCCAGCAGCAAAGGGTCCCGGGGGGCTGGGGAGACCCAGTACTTC.

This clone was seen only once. In DNA form, the CDR3 reads TGTGCCAGTAGTGCACAGGGTACGGGAGAGACCCAGTACTTC. It translates to CASSAQGTGETQYF. The V and J genes are TRBV19 and TRBJ2-5, with D possibly being TRBD1 (6 bases). This CDR3 spans 14 amino acids. Germline V gene data show CDR1 as LNHDA and CDR2 as SQIVND (reference sequence). The V and J ends lost 5 bases and 4 bases respectively, with 14 bases between them.

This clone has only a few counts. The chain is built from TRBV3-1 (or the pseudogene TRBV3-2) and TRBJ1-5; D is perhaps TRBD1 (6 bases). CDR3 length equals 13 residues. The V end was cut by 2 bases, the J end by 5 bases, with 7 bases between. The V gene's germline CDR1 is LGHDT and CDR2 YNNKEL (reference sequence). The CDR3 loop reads CASSQRQDQPQHF. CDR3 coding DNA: TGTGCCAGCAGCCAACGACAGGATCAGCCCCAGCATTTT.

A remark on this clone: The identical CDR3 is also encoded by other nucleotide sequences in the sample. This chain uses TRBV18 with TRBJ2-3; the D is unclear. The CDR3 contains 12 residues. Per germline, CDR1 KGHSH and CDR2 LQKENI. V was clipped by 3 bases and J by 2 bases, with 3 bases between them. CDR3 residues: CASSPPTDTQYF. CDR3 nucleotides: TGTGCCAGCTCACCCCCCACAGATACGCAGTATTTT.

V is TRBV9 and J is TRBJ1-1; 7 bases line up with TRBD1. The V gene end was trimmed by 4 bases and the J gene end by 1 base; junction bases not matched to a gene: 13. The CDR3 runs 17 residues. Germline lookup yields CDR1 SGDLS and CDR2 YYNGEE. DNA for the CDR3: TGTGCCAGCAGCCCAGGGGGGAGAATTGGGGCGAACACTGAAGCTTTCTTT. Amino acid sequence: CASSPGGRIGANTEAFF.

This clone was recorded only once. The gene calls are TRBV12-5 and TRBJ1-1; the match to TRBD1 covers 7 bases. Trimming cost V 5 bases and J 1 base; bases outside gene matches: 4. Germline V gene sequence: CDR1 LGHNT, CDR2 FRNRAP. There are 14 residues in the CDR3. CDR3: CASGPGQPNTEAFF. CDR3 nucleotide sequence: TGTGCTAGTGGTCCGGGACAGCCGAACACTGAAGCTTTCTTT.